This TCR beta chain was obtained from a study of identifying expanded T cells in peripheral blood. Repertoires were generated with immunoSEQ multiplex PCR, while TCRdb's copy carries only in-frame clones and drops some. Of about 90,000 clones listed, 75% to 90% were seen once; the top ten hold around 5.6%. General observations from the study: Over two and four weeks, about 17 and 20 clones changed, versus approximately 1.2 between replicates. Across healthy donors, higher total template counts meant significantly greater approximately two-week count variance.

Collection occurred without any documented infections or immune events in donors. The germline V gene has CDR1 SGHAT and CDR2 FQNNGV. There are 15 residues in the CDR3. With V trimmed by 4 bases and J by 4 bases, 8 bases remained unmatched. Regarding this clone: Antigen unknown.

The specimen was blood. The chain employs TRBV11-2 and TRBJ1-1, with 8 positions matching TRBD1. The TCR originated in a person aged 18 to 70 in good health. The CDR3 DNA reads as TGTGCCAGCAGCTACCGGACAGGGAAGGCCACTGAAGCTTTCTTT. Translating it yields CASSYRTGKATEAFF.